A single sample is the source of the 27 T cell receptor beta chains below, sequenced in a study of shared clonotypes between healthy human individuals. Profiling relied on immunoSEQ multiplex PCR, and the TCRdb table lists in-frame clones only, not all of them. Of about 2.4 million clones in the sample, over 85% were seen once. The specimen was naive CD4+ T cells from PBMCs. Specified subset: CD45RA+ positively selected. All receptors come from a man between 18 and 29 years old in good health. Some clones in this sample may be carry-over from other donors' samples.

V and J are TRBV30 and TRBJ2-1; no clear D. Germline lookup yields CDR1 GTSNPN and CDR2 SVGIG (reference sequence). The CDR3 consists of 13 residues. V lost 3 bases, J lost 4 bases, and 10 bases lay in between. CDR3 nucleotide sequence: TGTGCCTGGAGCCCCCGGGCGTACAATGAGCAGTTCTTC. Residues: CAWSPRAYNEQFF.

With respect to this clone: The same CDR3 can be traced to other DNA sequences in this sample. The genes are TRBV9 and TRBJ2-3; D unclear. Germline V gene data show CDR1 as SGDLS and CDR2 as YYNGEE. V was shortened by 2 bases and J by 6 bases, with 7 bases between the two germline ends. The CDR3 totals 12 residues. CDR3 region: CASSVSGDTQYF. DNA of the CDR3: TGTGCCAGCAGCGTGAGTGGGGATACGCAGTATTTT.

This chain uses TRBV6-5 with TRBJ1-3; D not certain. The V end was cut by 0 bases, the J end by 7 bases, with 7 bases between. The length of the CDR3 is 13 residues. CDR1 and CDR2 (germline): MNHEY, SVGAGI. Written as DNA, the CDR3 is TGTGCCAGCAGTTACTCGGCCTGGAACACCATATATTTT. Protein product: CASSYSAWNTIYF.

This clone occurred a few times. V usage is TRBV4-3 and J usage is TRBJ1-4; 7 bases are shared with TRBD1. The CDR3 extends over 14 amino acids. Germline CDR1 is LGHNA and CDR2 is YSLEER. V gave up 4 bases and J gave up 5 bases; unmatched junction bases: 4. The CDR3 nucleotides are TGCGCCAGCAGCCTAGGGACAGTCAATGAAAAACTGTTTTTT. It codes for CASSLGTVNEKLFF.

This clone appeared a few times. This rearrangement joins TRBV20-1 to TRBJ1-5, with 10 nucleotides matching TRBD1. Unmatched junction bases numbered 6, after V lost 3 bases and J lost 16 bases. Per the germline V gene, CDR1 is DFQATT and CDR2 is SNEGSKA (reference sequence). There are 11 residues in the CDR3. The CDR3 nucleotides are TGCAGTGCTAGCGGGGACAGGGGCTTCCATTTT. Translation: CSASGDRGFHF.

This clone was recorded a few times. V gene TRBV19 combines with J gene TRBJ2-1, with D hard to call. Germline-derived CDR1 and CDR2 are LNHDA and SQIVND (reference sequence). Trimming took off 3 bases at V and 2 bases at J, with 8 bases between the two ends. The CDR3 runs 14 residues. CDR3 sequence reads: CASSIGRPYNEQFF. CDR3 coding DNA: TGTGCCAGTAGTATTGGGCGTCCCTACAATGAGCAGTTCTTC.

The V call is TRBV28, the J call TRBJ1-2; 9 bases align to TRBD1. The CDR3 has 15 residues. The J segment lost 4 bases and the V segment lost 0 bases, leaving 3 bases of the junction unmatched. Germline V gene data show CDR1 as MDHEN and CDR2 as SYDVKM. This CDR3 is CASSLWGQGGYGYTF. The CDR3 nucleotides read TGTGCCAGCAGTTTATGGGGACAGGGAGGCTATGGCTACACCTTC.

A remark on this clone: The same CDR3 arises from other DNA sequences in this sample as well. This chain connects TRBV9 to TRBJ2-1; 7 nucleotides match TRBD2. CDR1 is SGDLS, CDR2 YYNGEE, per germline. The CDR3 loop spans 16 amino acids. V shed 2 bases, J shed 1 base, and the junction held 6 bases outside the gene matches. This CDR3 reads CASSVTSGISYNEQFF. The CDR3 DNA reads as TGTGCCAGCAGCGTGACGAGCGGGATTTCCTACAATGAGCAGTTCTTC.

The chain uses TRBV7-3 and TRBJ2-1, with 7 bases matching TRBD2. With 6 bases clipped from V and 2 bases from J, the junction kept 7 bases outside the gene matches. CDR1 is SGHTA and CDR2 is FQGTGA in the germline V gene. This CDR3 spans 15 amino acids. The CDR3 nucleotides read TGTGCCAGCAGATATCTAGCGGACCCCTACAATGAGCAGTTCTTC. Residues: CASRYLADPYNEQFF.

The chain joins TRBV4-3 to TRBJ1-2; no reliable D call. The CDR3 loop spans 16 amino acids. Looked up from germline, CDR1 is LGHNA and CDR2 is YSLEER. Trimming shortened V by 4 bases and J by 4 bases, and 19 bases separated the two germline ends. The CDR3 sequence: CASSPHGPSDSYGYTF. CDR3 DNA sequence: TGCGCCAGCAGCCCTCATGGACCTTCCGATAGCTATGGCTACACCTTC.

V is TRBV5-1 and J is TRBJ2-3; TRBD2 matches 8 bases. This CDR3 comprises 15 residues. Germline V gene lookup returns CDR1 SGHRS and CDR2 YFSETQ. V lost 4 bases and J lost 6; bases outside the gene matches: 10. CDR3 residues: CASSPGTLAVDTQYF. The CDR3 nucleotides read TGCGCCAGCAGCCCAGGAACACTAGCGGTTGATACGCAGTATTTT.

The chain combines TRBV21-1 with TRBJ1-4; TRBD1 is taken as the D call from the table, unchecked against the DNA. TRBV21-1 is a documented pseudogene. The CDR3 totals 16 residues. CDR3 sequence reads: CASRIGTLTTNEKLFF. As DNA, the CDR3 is TGTGCCAGCAGGATTGGGACATTAACAACTAATGAAAAACTGTTTTTT.

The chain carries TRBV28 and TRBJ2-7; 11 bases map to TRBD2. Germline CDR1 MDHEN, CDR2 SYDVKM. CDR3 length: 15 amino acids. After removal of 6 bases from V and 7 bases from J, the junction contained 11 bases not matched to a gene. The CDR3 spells CASRKLLAGVGEQYF. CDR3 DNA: TGTGCCAGCAGGAAATTACTAGCGGGAGTTGGAGAGCAGTACTTC.

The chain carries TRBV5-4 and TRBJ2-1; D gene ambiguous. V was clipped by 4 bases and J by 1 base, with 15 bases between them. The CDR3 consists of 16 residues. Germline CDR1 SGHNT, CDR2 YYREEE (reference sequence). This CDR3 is CASSPTGVGSYNEQFF. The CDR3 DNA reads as TGTGCCAGCAGCCCGACGGGTGTCGGGTCCTACAATGAGCAGTTCTTC.

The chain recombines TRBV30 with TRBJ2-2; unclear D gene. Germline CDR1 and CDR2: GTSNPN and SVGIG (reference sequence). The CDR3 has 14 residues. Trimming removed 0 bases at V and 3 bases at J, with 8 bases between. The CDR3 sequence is CAWSVSFYTGELFF. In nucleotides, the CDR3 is TGTGCCTGGAGTGTTTCCTTTTACACCGGGGAGCTGTTTTTT.

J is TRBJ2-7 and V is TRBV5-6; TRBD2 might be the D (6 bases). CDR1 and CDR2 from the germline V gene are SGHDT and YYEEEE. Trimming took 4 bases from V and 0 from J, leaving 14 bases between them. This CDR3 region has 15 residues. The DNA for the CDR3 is TGTGCCAGCAGCCCCCCCGGGGGAATCTCCTACGAGCAGTACTTC. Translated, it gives CASSPPGGISYEQYF.

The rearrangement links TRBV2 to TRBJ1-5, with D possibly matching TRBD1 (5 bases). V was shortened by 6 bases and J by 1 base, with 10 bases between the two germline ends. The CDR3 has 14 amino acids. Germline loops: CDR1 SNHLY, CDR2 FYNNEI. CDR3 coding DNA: TGTGCCAGCAGGGCCGGGGGGAGCAATCAGCCCCAGCATTTT. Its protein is CASRAGGSNQPQHF.

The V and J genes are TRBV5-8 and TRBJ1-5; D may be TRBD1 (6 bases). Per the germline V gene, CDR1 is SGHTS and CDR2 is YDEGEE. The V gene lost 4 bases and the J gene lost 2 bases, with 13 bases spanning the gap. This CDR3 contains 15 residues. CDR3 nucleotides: TGTGCCAGCAGCCGGACCCGACAGGGCAATCAGCCCCAGCATTTT. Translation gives CASSRTRQGNQPQHF.

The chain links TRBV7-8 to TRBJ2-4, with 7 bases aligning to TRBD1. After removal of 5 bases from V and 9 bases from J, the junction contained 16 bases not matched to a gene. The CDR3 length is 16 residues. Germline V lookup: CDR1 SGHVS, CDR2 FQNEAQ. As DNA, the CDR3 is TGTGCCAGCAGCGCCTGGACAGGCCTCCGAAAGGGCATTCAGTACTTC. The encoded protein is CASSAWTGLRKGIQYF. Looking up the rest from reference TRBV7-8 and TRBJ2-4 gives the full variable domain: GAGVSQSPRYKVAKRGQDVALRCDPISGHVSLFWYQQALGQGPEFLTYFQNEAQLDKSGLPSDRFFAERPEGSVSTLKIQRTQQEDSAVYLCASSAWTGLRKGIQYFGAGTRLSVL.

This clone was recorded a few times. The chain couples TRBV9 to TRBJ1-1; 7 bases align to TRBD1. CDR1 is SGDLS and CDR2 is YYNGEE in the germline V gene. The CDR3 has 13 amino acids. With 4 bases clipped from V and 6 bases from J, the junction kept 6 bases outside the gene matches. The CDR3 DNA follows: TGTGCCAGCAGCCGGGACAGCCTCGCTGAAGCTTTCTTT. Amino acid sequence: CASSRDSLAEAFF.

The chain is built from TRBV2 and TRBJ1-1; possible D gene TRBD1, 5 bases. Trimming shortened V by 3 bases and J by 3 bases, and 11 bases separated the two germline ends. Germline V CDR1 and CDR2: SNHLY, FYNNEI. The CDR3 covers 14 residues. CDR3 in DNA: TGTGCCAGCAGTGAGGTCGGGGGGTACACTGAAGCTTTCTTT. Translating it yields CASSEVGGYTEAFF.

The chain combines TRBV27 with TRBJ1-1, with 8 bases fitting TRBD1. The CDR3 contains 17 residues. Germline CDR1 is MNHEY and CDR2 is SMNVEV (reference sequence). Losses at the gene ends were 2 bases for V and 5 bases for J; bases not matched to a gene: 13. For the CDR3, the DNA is TGTGCCAGCAGTTTACGGACAGGGATGACGGGTGGGACTGAAGCTTTCTTT. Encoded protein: CASSLRTGMTGGTEAFF.

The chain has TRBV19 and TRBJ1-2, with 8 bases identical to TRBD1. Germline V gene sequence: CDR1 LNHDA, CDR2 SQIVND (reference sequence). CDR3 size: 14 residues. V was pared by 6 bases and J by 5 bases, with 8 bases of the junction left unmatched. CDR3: CASRPGQVGYGYTF. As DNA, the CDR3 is TGTGCCAGTAGACCGGGACAGGTTGGTTATGGCTACACCTTC.

The CDR3 region has the DNA TGTGCCAGCAGCCCATCTCGGGAAAAACTGTTTTTT. It encodes CASSPSREKLFF. The V gene is TRBV7-2, the J gene TRBJ1-4, with unresolved D. Trimming took 5 bases from V and 8 from J, leaving 9 bases between them. Germline assignment: CDR1 SGHTA and CDR2 FQGNSA. The CDR3 length is 12 residues.

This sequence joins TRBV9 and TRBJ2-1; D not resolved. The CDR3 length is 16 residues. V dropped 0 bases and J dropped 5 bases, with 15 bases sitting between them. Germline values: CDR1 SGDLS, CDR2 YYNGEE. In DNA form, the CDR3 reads TGTGCCAGCAGCGTAGATGGCGATAAGTATGACAATGAGCAGTTCTTC. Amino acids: CASSVDGDKYDNEQFF.

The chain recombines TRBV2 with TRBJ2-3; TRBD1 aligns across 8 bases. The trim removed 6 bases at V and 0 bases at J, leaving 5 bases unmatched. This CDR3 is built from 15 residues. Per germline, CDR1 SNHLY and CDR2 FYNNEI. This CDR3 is CASRVRDRSTDTQYF. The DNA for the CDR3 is TGTGCCAGCAGGGTTCGGGACAGGAGCACAGATACGCAGTATTTT.

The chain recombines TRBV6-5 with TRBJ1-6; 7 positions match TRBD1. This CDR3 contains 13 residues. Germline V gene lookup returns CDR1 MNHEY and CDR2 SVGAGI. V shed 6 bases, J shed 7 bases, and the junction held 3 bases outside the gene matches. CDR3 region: CASRTGMNSPLHF. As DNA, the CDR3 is TGTGCCAGCAGGACAGGGATGAATTCACCCCTCCACTTT.